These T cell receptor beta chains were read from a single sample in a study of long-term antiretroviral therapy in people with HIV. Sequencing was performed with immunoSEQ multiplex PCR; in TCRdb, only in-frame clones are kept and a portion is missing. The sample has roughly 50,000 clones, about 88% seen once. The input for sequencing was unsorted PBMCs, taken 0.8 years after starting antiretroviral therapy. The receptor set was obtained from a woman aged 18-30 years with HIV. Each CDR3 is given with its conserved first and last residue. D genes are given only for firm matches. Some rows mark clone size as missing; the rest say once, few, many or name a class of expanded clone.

CDR3 DNA: TGTGCCAGCAGCAGGACAGAACGCCTTTCTGGGGCCAACGTCCTGACTTTC; CDR3 protein: CASSRTERLSGANVLTF; V gene: TRBV5-4; D gene: NA; J gene: TRBJ2-6; clone size: NA; CDR3 length: 17
CDR3 DNA: TGCGCCAGCAGCTTGGGTTCTGGGACATCGGCTTACGAGCAGTACTTC; CDR3 protein: CASSLGSGTSAYEQYF; V gene: TRBV5-1; D gene: NA; J gene: TRBJ2-7; clone size: few; CDR3 length: 16
CDR3 DNA: TGCAGTGAGGGGCTCACAGATACGCAGTATTTT; CDR3 protein: CSEGLTDTQYF; V gene: TRBV20-1; D gene: NA; J gene: TRBJ2-3; clone size: NA; CDR3 length: 11
CDR3 DNA: TGTGCCAGCAGCCCAGGGACTAGCGGGAGGACAGGCTCCTACAATGAGCAGTTCTTC; CDR3 protein: CASSPGTSGRTGSYNEQFF; V gene: TRBV7-2; D gene: TRBD2; J gene: TRBJ2-1; clone size: NA; CDR3 length: 19
CDR3 DNA: TGTGCCAGCAGCACCCAGGGGGCTAGGGATGGCTACACCTTC; CDR3 protein: CASSTQGARDGYTF; V gene: TRBV27; D gene: TRBD1; J gene: TRBJ1-2; clone size: once; CDR3 length: 14
CDR3 DNA: TGTGCCATCAGCGACAGCGGCCTTACCTACGAGCAGTACTTC; CDR3 protein: CAISDSGLTYEQYF; V gene: TRBV10-3; D gene: NA; J gene: TRBJ2-7; clone size: few; CDR3 length: 14
CDR3 DNA: TGTGCCACGCGGCCGGGAGGGGACATTCAGTACTTC; CDR3 protein: CATRPGGDIQYF; V gene: TRBV28; D gene: TRBD2; J gene: TRBJ2-4; clone size: NA; CDR3 length: 12
CDR3 DNA: TGTGCCAGCAGCTTGCCAGGGTGGGAAGCTTTCTTT; CDR3 protein: CASSLPGWEAFF; V gene: TRBV5-4; D gene: NA; J gene: TRBJ1-1; clone size: NA; CDR3 length: 12
CDR3 DNA: TGTGCCAGCAGCGTGGAGAGGGAAGGGACCGGGGAGCTGTTTTTT; CDR3 protein: CASSVEREGTGELFF; V gene: TRBV9; D gene: NA; J gene: TRBJ2-2; clone size: NA; CDR3 length: 15
CDR3 DNA: TGCGCCAGCAGCTCACAAGGGGATCGTCGCGAGCAGTACTTC; CDR3 protein: CASSSQGDRREQYF; V gene: TRBV5-1; D gene: NA; J gene: TRBJ2-7; clone size: NA; CDR3 length: 14
CDR3 DNA: TGTGCCACCAGCACCCGGGAGGCCCCCACAGATACGCAGTATTTT; CDR3 protein: CATSTREAPTDTQYF; V gene: TRBV15; D gene: TRBD2; J gene: TRBJ2-3; clone size: NA; CDR3 length: 15
CDR3 DNA: TGTGCCAGCAGCGTAGCTGGACACTATGGCTACACCTTC; CDR3 protein: CASSVAGHYGYTF; V gene: TRBV9; D gene: NA; J gene: TRBJ1-2; clone size: NA; CDR3 length: 13
CDR3 DNA: TGTGCCAGCAGCCCCGTAGGGAACAATGAGCAGTTCTTC; CDR3 protein: CASSPVGNNEQFF; V gene: TRBV9; D gene: NA; J gene: TRBJ2-1; clone size: NA; CDR3 length: 13
CDR3 DNA: TGTGCCAGCAGCGCCACTAGCGGGAGGATACATGAGCAGTTCTTC; CDR3 protein: CASSATSGRIHEQFF; V gene: TRBV9; D gene: TRBD2; J gene: TRBJ2-1; clone size: NA; CDR3 length: 15
CDR3 DNA: TGCGCCAGCACTCCTAAAGGGGGCAGGGGGAACACTGAAGCTTTCTTT; CDR3 protein: CASTPKGGRGNTEAFF; V gene: TRBV4-1; D gene: TRBD1; J gene: TRBJ1-1; clone size: NA; CDR3 length: 16
CDR3 DNA: TGTGCCAGCAGTCAGGGGGGCTTTAACTATGGCTACACCTTC; CDR3 protein: CASSQGGFNYGYTF; V gene: TRBV27; D gene: TRBD1; J gene: TRBJ1-2; clone size: NA; CDR3 length: 14
CDR3 DNA: TGTGCCAGTAGTGCAGGGTATACGTACGAGCAGTACTTC; CDR3 protein: CASSAGYTYEQYF; V gene: TRBV19; D gene: NA; J gene: TRBJ2-7; clone size: NA; CDR3 length: 13
CDR3 DNA: TGTGCCATCAGTGAGTCGGCGCCACGGGACTATGGCTACACCTTC; CDR3 protein: CAISESAPRDYGYTF; V gene: TRBV10-3; D gene: NA; J gene: TRBJ1-2; clone size: NA; CDR3 length: 15
CDR3 DNA: TGTGCCAGCAAACTAGCGGGAGCAGCAGAGCAGTTCTTC; CDR3 protein: CASKLAGAAEQFF; V gene: TRBV28; D gene: TRBD2; J gene: TRBJ2-1; clone size: NA; CDR3 length: 13
CDR3 DNA: TGTGCCAGCACCCTAGCAGGGAGCCTCGGGAGCAATGAGCAGTTCTTC; CDR3 protein: CASTLAGSLGSNEQFF; V gene: TRBV28; D gene: NA; J gene: TRBJ2-1; clone size: NA; CDR3 length: 16
CDR3 DNA: TGTGCCACAATTGGGGGCTTGGGGTTAGGGGGCTATGGCTACACCTTC; CDR3 protein: CATIGGLGLGGYGYTF; V gene: TRBV28; D gene: NA; J gene: TRBJ1-2; clone size: NA; CDR3 length: 16
CDR3 DNA: TGTGCCAGCAGCTCTGACAGGGGGTATGGCTACACCTTC; CDR3 protein: CASSSDRGYGYTF; V gene: TRBV7-2; D gene: TRBD1; J gene: TRBJ1-2; clone size: NA; CDR3 length: 13
CDR3 DNA: TGTGCCAGCAGTGTTGGGGGAGGGCCGGAGACCCAGTACTTC; CDR3 protein: CASSVGGGPETQYF; V gene: TRBV28; D gene: TRBD2; J gene: TRBJ2-5; clone size: NA; CDR3 length: 14
CDR3 DNA: TGTGCCAGCAGTGCCAGAGGACTAGCGGGAGGCGAGCAGTACTTC; CDR3 protein: CASSARGLAGGEQYF; V gene: TRBV25-1; D gene: TRBD2; J gene: TRBJ2-7; clone size: NA; CDR3 length: 15
CDR3 DNA: TGTGCCAGCGGACAGACCTATGGCTACACCTTC; CDR3 protein: CASGQTYGYTF; V gene: TRBV28; D gene: NA; J gene: TRBJ1-2; clone size: few; CDR3 length: 11
CDR3 DNA: TGCAGTGAAGGCGACGACTACGAGCAGTACTTC; CDR3 protein: CSEGDDYEQYF; V gene: TRBV20-1; D gene: NA; J gene: TRBJ2-7; clone size: NA; CDR3 length: 11
CDR3 DNA: TGTGCCAGCAGCGTACGGAAAGGTGAGCAGTTCTTC; CDR3 protein: CASSVRKGEQFF; V gene: TRBV9; D gene: NA; J gene: TRBJ2-1; clone size: once; CDR3 length: 12
CDR3 DNA: TGTGCCAGCAGCCTGACTAGCGGGAGTGAGGGCCCAGATACGCAGTATTTT; CDR3 protein: CASSLTSGSEGPDTQYF; V gene: TRBV13; D gene: TRBD2; J gene: TRBJ2-3; clone size: NA; CDR3 length: 17
CDR3 DNA: TGCGCCAGCCGGGATACTAGGGGGGGCCCCTACGAGCAGTACTTC; CDR3 protein: CASRDTRGGPYEQYF; V gene: TRBV10-2; D gene: NA; J gene: TRBJ2-7; clone size: NA; CDR3 length: 15
CDR3 DNA: TGTGCCAGCAGCGTAGATTTAGCGGGAGCAGTCGACGAGCAGTACTTC; CDR3 protein: CASSVDLAGAVDEQYF; V gene: TRBV9; D gene: TRBD2; J gene: TRBJ2-7; clone size: NA; CDR3 length: 16
CDR3 DNA: TGTGCCAGCAGCTTGGTCCAGTCTAATGAAAAACTGTTTTTT; CDR3 protein: CASSLVQSNEKLFF; V gene: TRBV5-8; D gene: NA; J gene: TRBJ1-4; clone size: NA; CDR3 length: 14
CDR3 DNA: TGTGCCAGCAGTTTGTCCAGGGGTGACAATGAGCAGTTCTTC; CDR3 protein: CASSLSRGDNEQFF; V gene: TRBV27; D gene: NA; J gene: TRBJ2-1; clone size: NA; CDR3 length: 14
CDR3 DNA: TGCGCCAGCAGCTTGGGTGGAGACAATCAGCCCCAGCATTTT; CDR3 protein: CASSLGGDNQPQHF; V gene: TRBV5-1; D gene: NA; J gene: TRBJ1-5; clone size: few; CDR3 length: 14
CDR3 DNA: TGTGCCAGCAGTGAAAGCGCCGACTCTGGAAACACCATATATTTT; CDR3 protein: CASSESADSGNTIYF; V gene: TRBV6-1; D gene: NA; J gene: TRBJ1-3; clone size: medium-sized; CDR3 length: 15
CDR3 DNA: TGTGCCAGCAGCTCGGGACAGGGTTGGGAGCAGTACTTC; CDR3 protein: CASSSGQGWEQYF; V gene: TRBV7-2; D gene: TRBD1; J gene: TRBJ2-7; clone size: NA; CDR3 length: 13
CDR3 DNA: TGTGCCAGCAGCGTAGCAGGCAGGTTCTCTGGAAACACCATATATTTT; CDR3 protein: CASSVAGRFSGNTIYF; V gene: TRBV9; D gene: NA; J gene: TRBJ1-3; clone size: once; CDR3 length: 16
CDR3 DNA: TGCGCCAGCAGCTCCCGGGTGGGAGAGAAGACCCAGTACTTC; CDR3 protein: CASSSRVGEKTQYF; V gene: TRBV4-3; D gene: NA; J gene: TRBJ2-5; clone size: NA; CDR3 length: 14
CDR3 DNA: TGCGCCAGCAGACTTGGGACAGGGGAAAACATTCAGTACTTC; CDR3 protein: CASRLGTGENIQYF; V gene: TRBV5-1; D gene: TRBD1; J gene: TRBJ2-4; clone size: NA; CDR3 length: 14
CDR3 DNA: TGTGCCAGCAGCTTAGTAGCGGGAGGAGAGACCCAGTACTTC; CDR3 protein: CASSLVAGGETQYF; V gene: TRBV7-2; D gene: TRBD2; J gene: TRBJ2-5; clone size: NA; CDR3 length: 14
CDR3 DNA: TGCGCCAGCAGCTTGGATTTTTCGGGGACAGGGTCCTACGAGCAGTACTTC; CDR3 protein: CASSLDFSGTGSYEQYF; V gene: TRBV5-1; D gene: TRBD1; J gene: TRBJ2-7; clone size: NA; CDR3 length: 17
CDR3 DNA: TGTGCCAGCAGCTTTAGCGGGGGCAAAGATACGCAGTATTTT; CDR3 protein: CASSFSGGKDTQYF; V gene: TRBV11-3; D gene: TRBD2; J gene: TRBJ2-3; clone size: NA; CDR3 length: 14
CDR3 DNA: TGTGCCAGCAGTCCCAATAGCGGGAGGCCGCGCTACGAGCAGTACTTC; CDR3 protein: CASSPNSGRPRYEQYF; V gene: TRBV28; D gene: TRBD2; J gene: TRBJ2-7; clone size: NA; CDR3 length: 16
CDR3 DNA: TGTGCCAGCAGTTTATCTATGTTTCGGGACGTCGACATTCTCCACGAGCAGTACTTC; CDR3 protein: CASSLSMFRDVDILHEQYF; V gene: TRBV27; D gene: NA; J gene: TRBJ2-7; clone size: NA; CDR3 length: 19
CDR3 DNA: TGTGCCAGCAGCTTAGGGGCCCTAAGGGACACTGAAGCTTTCTTT; CDR3 protein: CASSLGALRDTEAFF; V gene: TRBV7-2; D gene: NA; J gene: TRBJ1-1; clone size: NA; CDR3 length: 15
CDR3 DNA: TGTGCCAGCAGCTCTCAGGCAAGCGGGGAGCTGTTTTTT; CDR3 protein: CASSSQASGELFF; V gene: TRBV11-2; D gene: NA; J gene: TRBJ2-2; clone size: once; CDR3 length: 13
CDR3 DNA: TGTGCCAGTAGTATAGCGGGACGCCCGCTGTTTTTT; CDR3 protein: CASSIAGRPLFF; V gene: TRBV19; D gene: NA; J gene: TRBJ2-2; clone size: few; CDR3 length: 12
CDR3 DNA: TGCAGCTTTTTAACGACTAGCGGGAGCCTATTCTACAATGAGCAGTTCTTC; CDR3 protein: CSFLTTSGSLFYNEQFF; V gene: TRBV29-1; D gene: TRBD2; J gene: TRBJ2-1; clone size: NA; CDR3 length: 17
CDR3 DNA: TGTGCCAGCAGCTTAGGAGAAGGGAGCTACGAGCAGTACTTC; CDR3 protein: CASSLGEGSYEQYF; V gene: TRBV11-2; D gene: NA; J gene: TRBJ2-7; clone size: NA; CDR3 length: 14